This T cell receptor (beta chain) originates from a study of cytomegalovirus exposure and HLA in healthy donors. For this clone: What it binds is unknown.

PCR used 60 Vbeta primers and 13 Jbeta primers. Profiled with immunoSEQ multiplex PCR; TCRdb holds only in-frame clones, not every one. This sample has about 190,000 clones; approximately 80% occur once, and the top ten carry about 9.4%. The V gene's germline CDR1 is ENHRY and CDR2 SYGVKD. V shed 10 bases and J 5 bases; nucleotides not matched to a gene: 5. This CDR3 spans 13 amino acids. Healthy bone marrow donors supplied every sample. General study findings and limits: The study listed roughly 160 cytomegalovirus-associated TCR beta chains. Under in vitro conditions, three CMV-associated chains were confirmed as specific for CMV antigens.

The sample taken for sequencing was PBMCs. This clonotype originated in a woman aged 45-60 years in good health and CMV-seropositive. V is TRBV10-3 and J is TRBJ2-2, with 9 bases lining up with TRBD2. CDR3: CATRLAETGELFF. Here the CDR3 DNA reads TGTGCCACACGACTAGCGGAAACCGGGGAGCTGTTTTTT.